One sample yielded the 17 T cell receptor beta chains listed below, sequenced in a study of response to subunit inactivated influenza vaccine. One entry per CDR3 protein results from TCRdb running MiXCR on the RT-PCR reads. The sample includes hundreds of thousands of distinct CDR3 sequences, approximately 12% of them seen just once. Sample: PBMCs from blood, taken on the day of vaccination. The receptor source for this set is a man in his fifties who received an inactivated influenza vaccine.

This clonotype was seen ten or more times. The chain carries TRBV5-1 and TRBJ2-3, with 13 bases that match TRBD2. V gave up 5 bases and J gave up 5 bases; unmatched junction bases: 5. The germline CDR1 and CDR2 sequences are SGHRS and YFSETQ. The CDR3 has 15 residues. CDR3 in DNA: TGCGCCAGCAGATGGACTAGCGGGAGTGGAGATACGCAGTATTTT. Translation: CASRWTSGSGDTQYF.

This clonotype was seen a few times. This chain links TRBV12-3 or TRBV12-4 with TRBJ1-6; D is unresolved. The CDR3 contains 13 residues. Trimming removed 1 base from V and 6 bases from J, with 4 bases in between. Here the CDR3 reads CASSLGVNSPLHF. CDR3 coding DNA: TGTGCCAGCAGTTTAGGGGTTAATTCACCCCTCCACTTT.

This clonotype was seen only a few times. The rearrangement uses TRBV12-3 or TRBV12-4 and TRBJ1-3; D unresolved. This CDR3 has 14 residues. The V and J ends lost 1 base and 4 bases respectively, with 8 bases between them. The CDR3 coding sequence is TGTGCCAGCAGTTTAGAGGGTCCGGGAAACACCATATATTTT. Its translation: CASSLEGPGNTIYF.

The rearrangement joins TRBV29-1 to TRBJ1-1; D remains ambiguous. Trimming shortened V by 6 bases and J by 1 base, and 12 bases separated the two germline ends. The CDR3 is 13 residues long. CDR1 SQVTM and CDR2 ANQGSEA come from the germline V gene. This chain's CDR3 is CSVVGKGNTEAFF. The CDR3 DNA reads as TGCAGCGTCGTTGGTAAGGGGAACACTGAAGCTTTCTTT.

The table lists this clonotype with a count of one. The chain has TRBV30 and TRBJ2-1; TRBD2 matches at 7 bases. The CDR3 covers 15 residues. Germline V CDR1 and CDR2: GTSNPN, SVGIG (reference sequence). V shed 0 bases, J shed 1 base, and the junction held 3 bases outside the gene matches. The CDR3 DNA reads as TGTGCCTGGAGTGTGCTAGCGGTTTCCTACAATGAGCAGTTCTTC. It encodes CAWSVLAVSYNEQFF.

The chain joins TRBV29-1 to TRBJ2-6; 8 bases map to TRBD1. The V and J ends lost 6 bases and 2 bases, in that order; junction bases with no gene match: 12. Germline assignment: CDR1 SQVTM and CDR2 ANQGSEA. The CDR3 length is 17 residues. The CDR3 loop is CSVEGGRGQAGANVLTF. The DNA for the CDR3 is TGCAGCGTGGAGGGGGGCAGGGGGCAAGCTGGGGCCAACGTCCTGACTTTC.

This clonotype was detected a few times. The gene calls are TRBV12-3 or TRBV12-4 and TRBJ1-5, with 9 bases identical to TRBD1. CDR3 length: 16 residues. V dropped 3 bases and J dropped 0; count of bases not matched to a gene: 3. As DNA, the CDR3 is TGTGCCAGCAGTTTGGGGGACAGGGCTAGCAATCAGCCCCAGCATTTT. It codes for CASSLGDRASNQPQHF.

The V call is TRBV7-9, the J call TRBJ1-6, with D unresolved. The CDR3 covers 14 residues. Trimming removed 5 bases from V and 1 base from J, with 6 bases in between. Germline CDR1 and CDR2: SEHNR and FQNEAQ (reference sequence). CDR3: CASSAQSYNSPLHF. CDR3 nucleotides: TGTGCCAGCAGCGCCCAGTCCTATAATTCACCCCTCCACTTT. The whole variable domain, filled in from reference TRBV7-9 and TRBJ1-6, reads DTGVSQNPRHKITKRGQNVTFRCDPISEHNRLYWYRQTLGQGPEFLTYFQNEAQLEKSRLLSDRFSAERPKGSFSTLEIQRTEQGDSAMYLCASSAQSYNSPLHFGNGTRLTVT.

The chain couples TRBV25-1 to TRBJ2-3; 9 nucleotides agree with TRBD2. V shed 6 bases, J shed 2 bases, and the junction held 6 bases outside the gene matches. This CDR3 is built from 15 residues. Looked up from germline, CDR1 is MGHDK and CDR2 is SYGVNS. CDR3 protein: CASRDSGRFTDTQYF. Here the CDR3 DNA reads TGTGCCAGCAGAGATAGCGGGAGATTCACAGATACGCAGTATTTT.

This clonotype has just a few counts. CDR3: CASTATSGGALDEQFF. Written as DNA, the CDR3 is TGTGCCAGCACCGCGACTAGCGGGGGGGCTCTAGATGAGCAGTTCTTC. The chain links TRBV7-2 to TRBJ2-1, with 14 positions matching TRBD2. The CDR3 consists of 16 residues. The V gene end was trimmed by 7 bases and the J gene end by 8 bases; junction bases not matched to a gene: 10. Germline V gene sequence: CDR1 SGHTA, CDR2 FQGNSA. Drawing the rest from reference TRBV7-2 and TRBJ2-1, the complete variable domain is GAGVSQSPSNKVTEKGKDVELRCDPISGHTALYWYRQSLGQGLEFLIYFQGNSAPDKSGLPSDRFSAERTGGSVSTLTIQRTQQEDSAVYLCASTATSGGALDEQFFGPGTRLTVL.

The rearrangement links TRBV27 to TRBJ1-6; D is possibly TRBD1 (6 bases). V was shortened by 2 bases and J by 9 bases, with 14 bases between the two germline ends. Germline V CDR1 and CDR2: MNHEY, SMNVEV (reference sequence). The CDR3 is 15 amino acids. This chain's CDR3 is CASSLVQGLGSPLHF. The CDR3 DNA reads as TGTGCCAGCAGTTTAGTCCAGGGGTTAGGTTCACCCCTCCACTTT.

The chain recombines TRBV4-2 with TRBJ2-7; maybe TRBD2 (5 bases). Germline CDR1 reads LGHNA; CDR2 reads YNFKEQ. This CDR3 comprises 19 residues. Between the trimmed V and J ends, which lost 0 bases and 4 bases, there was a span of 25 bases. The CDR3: CASSQDVSLGTSHNYEQYF. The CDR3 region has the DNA TGTGCCAGCAGCCAAGATGTATCCTTAGGAACTAGTCATAATTACGAGCAGTACTTC.

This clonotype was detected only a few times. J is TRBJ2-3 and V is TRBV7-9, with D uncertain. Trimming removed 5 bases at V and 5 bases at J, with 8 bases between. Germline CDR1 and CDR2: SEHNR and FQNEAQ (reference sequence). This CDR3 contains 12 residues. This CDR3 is CASSIIEDTQYF. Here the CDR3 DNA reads TGTGCCAGCAGCATTATAGAAGATACGCAGTATTTT.

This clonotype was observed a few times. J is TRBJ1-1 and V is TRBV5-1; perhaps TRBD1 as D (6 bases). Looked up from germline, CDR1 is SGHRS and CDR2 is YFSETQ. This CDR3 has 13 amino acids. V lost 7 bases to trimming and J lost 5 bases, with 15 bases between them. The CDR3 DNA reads TGCGCCAGCGGGGACAAGTCAGGAACTGAAGCTTTCTTT. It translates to CASGDKSGTEAFF.

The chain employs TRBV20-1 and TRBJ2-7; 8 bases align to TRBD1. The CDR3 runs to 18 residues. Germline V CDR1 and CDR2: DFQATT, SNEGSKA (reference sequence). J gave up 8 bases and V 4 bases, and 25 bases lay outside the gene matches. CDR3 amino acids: CSAIVVLGGRGPGGKQYF. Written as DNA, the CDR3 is TGCAGTGCTATTGTGGTACTAGGCGGCAGGGGGCCAGGAGGGAAGCAGTACTTC.

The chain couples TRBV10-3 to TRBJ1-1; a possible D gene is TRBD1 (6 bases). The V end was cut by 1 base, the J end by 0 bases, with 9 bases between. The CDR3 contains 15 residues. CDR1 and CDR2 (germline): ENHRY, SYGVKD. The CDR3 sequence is CAISEWTVMNTEAFF. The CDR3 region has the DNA TGTGCCATCAGTGAGTGGACAGTTATGAACACTGAAGCTTTCTTT.

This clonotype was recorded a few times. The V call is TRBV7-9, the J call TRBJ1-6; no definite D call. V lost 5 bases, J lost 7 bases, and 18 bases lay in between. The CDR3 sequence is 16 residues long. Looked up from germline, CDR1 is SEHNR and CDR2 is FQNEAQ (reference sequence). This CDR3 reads CASSPLAYRLNSPLHF. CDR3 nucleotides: TGTGCCAGCAGCCCATTGGCGTACAGATTGAATTCACCCCTCCACTTT. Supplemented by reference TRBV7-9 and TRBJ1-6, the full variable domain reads DTGVSQNPRHKITKRGQNVTFRCDPISEHNRLYWYRQTLGQGPEFLTYFQNEAQLEKSRLLSDRFSAERPKGSFSTLEIQRTEQGDSAMYLCASSPLAYRLNSPLHFGNGTRLTVT.